This paragraph reports one T cell receptor (beta chain). The record originates from a study of blood T cells in healthy people across ages. The use of a sample-barcoded 5' primer and a J-beta primer mix characterized a second PCR of 7 to 11 cycles. TCRdb processed the 5' RACE reads anew with MiXCR; each CDR3 protein has one entry. The repertoire holds some 710,000 distinct CDR3 sequences, about half seen once, with 15% to 20% in the top ten. The CDR3 sequence is 14 residues long. The germline CDR1 and CDR2 sequences are SGDLS and YYNGEE. Input material: blood. The sequence was obtained from a man older than 75 in good health. The genes are TRBV9 and TRBJ2-4; TRBD1 aligns across 9 bases. The J call could be wrong; TRBJ2-7 is a better fit for the DNA end. CDR3 nucleotides: TGTGCCAGCAGATCGGGACAGGGTGTCGACGAGCAGTACTTC. Translating gives CASRSGQGVDEQYF.